One sample yielded the 24 T cell receptor beta chains listed below, sequenced in a study of siplizumab effects on memory and regulatory T cells. Clones were sequenced by immunoSEQ multiplex PCR, and TCRdb holds only the in-frame ones, with some missing. The sample lists 6,500 to 8,500 clones, more than 60% occurring once. Sequencing was carried out using effector memory CD8+ T cells sorted from blood. The subset is: unstimulated CD8+ effector memory T cells. The receptors here all came from a human donor in good health.

The chain uses TRBV4-2 and TRBJ2-5; D call uncertain. CDR1 is LGHNA and CDR2 is YNFKEQ in the germline V gene. The germline V and J ends were trimmed by 1 base and 5 bases, with 29 bases remaining between them. The CDR3 spans 20 residues. The CDR3 region has the DNA TGTGCCAGCAGCCAAGTTCGTCAAGGCGCCGCCGAGTGGGGTCGGGAGACCCAGTACTTC. Its protein product is CASSQVRQGAAEWGRETQYF.

The V and J genes are TRBV15 and TRBJ2-1, with 8 bases matching TRBD2. Germline trimming cut 0 bases from V and 4 bases from J; bases unmatched to any gene: 5. The germline CDR1 and CDR2 sequences are LNHNV and YYDKDF (reference sequence). CDR3 size: 16 residues. CDR3 region: CATSRDKRERYNEQFF. In DNA form, the CDR3 reads TGTGCCACCAGCAGAGATAAGCGGGAGAGATACAATGAGCAGTTCTTC.

The chain uses TRBV27 and TRBJ2-5; perhaps TRBD1 as D (5 bases). From germline, CDR1 is MNHEY and CDR2 SMNVEV (reference sequence). This CDR3 has 14 residues. The V gene lost 5 bases and the J gene lost 5 bases, with 15 bases spanning the gap. The CDR3 reads CASSPIDSQETQYF. In DNA, the CDR3 is TGTGCCAGCAGTCCGATCGACAGTCAGGAGACCCAGTACTTC.

J is TRBJ2-3 and V is TRBV7-6; D is unclear. Germline CDR1 SGHVS, CDR2 FNYEAQ. The CDR3 totals 12 residues. V lost 5 bases and J lost 3, with 6 bases in between. The CDR3 region has the DNA TGTGCCAGCAGCGAAAGTACAGATACGCAGTATTTT. It encodes CASSESTDTQYF.

V usage is TRBV5-8 and J usage is TRBJ1-5; D is perhaps TRBD1 (5 bases). CDR1 and CDR2 (germline): SGHTS, YDEGEE. The V gene lost 4 bases and the J gene lost 7 bases, with 12 bases spanning the gap. The CDR3 runs to 13 residues. The CDR3 coding sequence is TGTGCCAGCAGCGGGGGGGTCGGGCAGCCCCAGCATTTT. It encodes CASSGGVGQPQHF.

V is TRBV2 and J is TRBJ2-7, with TRBD1 matching over 9 bases. The V segment lost 6 bases and the J segment 4 bases; nucleotides outside the gene matches: 4. Germline V gene sequence: CDR1 SNHLY, CDR2 FYNNEI. The CDR3 is 13 residues long. The chain's CDR3 is CASRGTGQYEQYF. In DNA, the CDR3 is TGTGCCAGCAGAGGGACAGGGCAGTACGAGCAGTACTTC.

This clone was detected a few times. The chain has TRBV4-1 and TRBJ1-1; the match to TRBD1 covers 7 bases. The length of the CDR3 is 17 residues. The V segment lost 1 base and the J segment 0 bases; nucleotides outside the gene matches: 8. Germline V gene sequence: CDR1 MGHRA, CDR2 YSYEKL. The CDR3 nucleotides read TGCGCCAGCAGCCAAGTAGAGGGGGCGGACGTGAACACTGAAGCTTTCTTT. As protein: CASSQVEGADVNTEAFF.

The chain carries TRBV2 and TRBJ1-1; D gene ambiguous. Germline lookup yields CDR1 SNHLY and CDR2 FYNNEI. The CDR3 contains 13 residues. With 6 bases removed from V and 0 bases from J, the gap between germline ends came to 8 bases. CDR3 bases: TGTGCCAGCAGCCCTGACATGAACACTGAAGCTTTCTTT. It specifies CASSPDMNTEAFF.

The chain recombines TRBV15 with TRBJ2-3; 8 bases line up with TRBD2. Looked up from germline, CDR1 is LNHNV and CDR2 is YYDKDF (reference sequence). The CDR3 is made up of 18 amino acids. The junction had 15 bases not matched to a gene; V was cut back by 4 bases and J by 3 bases. CDR3 protein: CATSTDNGLAEITDTQYF. In nucleotides, the CDR3 is TGTGCCACCAGCACCGACAATGGACTAGCAGAGATTACAGATACGCAGTATTTT.

This rearrangement joins TRBV27 to TRBJ1-6; maybe TRBD1 (5 bases). CDR3 length equals 15 residues. V dropped 6 bases and J dropped 1 base, with 10 bases sitting between them. Germline V CDR1 and CDR2: MNHEY, SMNVEV (reference sequence). The CDR3 DNA is TGTGCCAGCAGGGGGGAGGGATCCTATAATTCACCCCTCCACTTT. Encoded protein: CASRGEGSYNSPLHF.

The chain employs TRBV20-1 and TRBJ2-7, with D possibly TRBD2 on 6 matching bases. Looked up from germline, CDR1 is DFQATT and CDR2 is SNEGSKA (reference sequence). The CDR3 length is 11 residues. Trimming left V 7 bases short and J 9 bases short, with 16 bases between. CDR3 loop: CSGAGLQRQYF. The CDR3 bases are TGCAGTGGGGCGGGGCTCCAACGGCAGTACTTC.

V gene TRBV28 combines with J gene TRBJ2-5; TRBD2 agrees at 8 bases. V lost 6 bases to trimming and J lost 7 bases; unmatched junction nucleotides: 4. CDR1 is MDHEN, CDR2 SYDVKM, per germline. The CDR3 has 12 amino acids. The CDR3 DNA follows: TGTGCCAGCAGCCCGGGGGGGGTGACCCAGTACTTC. Protein product: CASSPGGVTQYF.

This sequence joins TRBV7-3 and TRBJ1-1; TRBD1 matches at 7 bases. The CDR3 is 15 amino acids. With V trimmed by 2 bases and J by 8 bases, 11 bases remained unmatched. Germline V lookup: CDR1 SGHTA, CDR2 FQGTGA. CDR3 sequence reads: CASSLAGGTAREAFF. Written as DNA, the CDR3 is TGTGCCAGCAGCTTAGCGGGAGGGACAGCCAGAGAAGCTTTCTTT. The variable domain in full, completed from reference TRBV7-3 and TRBJ1-1, reads GAGVSQTPSNKVTEKGKYVELRCDPISGHTALYWYRQSLGQGPEFLIYFQGTGAADDSGLPNDRFFAVRPEGSVSTLKIQRTERGDSAVYLCASSLAGGTAREAFFGQGTRLTVV.

V gene TRBV11-2 combines with J gene TRBJ2-1, with D unresolved. V was cut by 1 base and J by 14 bases, with 15 bases left in between. This CDR3 has 13 residues. The V gene's germline CDR1 is SGHAT and CDR2 FQNNGV. In DNA form, the CDR3 reads TGTGCCAGCAGCTTAGGGACGCCAAGTGGGGAGTTCTTC. It translates to CASSLGTPSGEFF.

In its sample, this clone was seen a few times. V usage is TRBV6-1 and J usage is TRBJ1-1; no firm D call. The CDR3 is 13 residues long. V lost 7 bases and J 8 bases, leaving 17 bases between the germline ends. Germline V gene sequence: CDR1 MNHNS, CDR2 SASEGT. The CDR3, as DNA: TGTGCCAGCAACTTCCTTAGTTCCGGCGAAGCTTTCTTT. It codes for CASNFLSSGEAFF.

This clone was recorded a few times. The chain couples TRBV5-5 to TRBJ2-3; D call uncertain. The germline V and J ends were trimmed by 4 bases and 6 bases, with 6 bases remaining between them. From germline, CDR1 is SGHKS and CDR2 YYEKEE (reference sequence). The CDR3 sequence is 11 residues long. CDR3 sequence: CASSPDDTQYF. CDR3 coding DNA: TGTGCCAGCAGCCCTGACGATACGCAGTATTTT.

As DNA, the CDR3 is TGTGCCGGCGGGGAGAGCGTGAATCCCGGGGAGCTGTTTTTT. As protein: CAGGESVNPGELFF. The chain joins TRBV9 to TRBJ2-2; D might be TRBD2 (6 bases). V was pared by 10 bases and J by 6 bases, with 19 bases between. Germline V CDR1 and CDR2: SGDLS, YYNGEE. This CDR3 has 14 residues.

This rearrangement joins TRBV27 to TRBJ2-7, with 9 bases aligning to TRBD2. The CDR3 length is 15 residues. CDR1 MNHEY and CDR2 SMNVEV come from the germline V gene (reference sequence). V was pared by 3 bases and J by 5 bases, with 8 bases of the junction left unmatched. The CDR3, as DNA: TGTGCCAGCAGTTTTATAGCGGGAGTCCTCCACGAGCAGTACTTC. It yields the protein CASSFIAGVLHEQYF.

The chain employs TRBV7-3 and TRBJ2-7; D call uncertain. This CDR3 has 13 residues. V dropped 2 bases and J dropped 0 bases, with 5 bases sitting between them. CDR1 and CDR2 from the germline V gene are SGHTA and FQGTGA. This CDR3 reads CASSLESSYEQYF. In DNA form, the CDR3 reads TGTGCCAGCAGCTTAGAAAGCTCCTACGAGCAGTACTTC. Drawing the rest from reference TRBV7-3 and TRBJ2-7, the complete variable domain is GAGVSQTPSNKVTEKGKYVELRCDPISGHTALYWYRQSLGQGPEFLIYFQGTGAADDSGLPNDRFFAVRPEGSVSTLKIQRTERGDSAVYLCASSLESSYEQYFGPGTRLTVT.

This rearrangement joins TRBV27 to TRBJ1-2; D possibly corresponds to TRBD1 (5 bases). The CDR3 consists of 13 residues. Germline V gene sequence: CDR1 MNHEY, CDR2 SMNVEV (reference sequence). The V and J ends lost 8 bases and 4 bases respectively, with 14 bases between them. CDR3 in DNA: TGTGCCAGCTGGGGAGGGGAGGTCTATGGCTACACCTTC. Translation gives CASWGGEVYGYTF.

V usage is TRBV21-1 and J usage is TRBJ1-2; the DNA was not used to check the table's D call, TRBD1. TRBV21-1 is shown as a pseudogene. The CDR3 is 15 residues long. The CDR3 sequence is CASRPPGQGRDGYTF. The CDR3 DNA reads as TGTGCCAGCAGACCGCCCGGGCAGGGAAGGGATGGCTACACCTTC.

This rearrangement joins TRBV15 to TRBJ2-6; TRBD2 might be the D (5 bases). CDR3 length: 18 residues. Germline CDR1 reads LNHNV; CDR2 reads YYDKDF (reference sequence). V lost 1 base to trimming and J lost 0 bases, with 13 bases between them. DNA for the CDR3: TGTGCCACCAGCAGAGTAGAGGGCGTAAACTCTGGGGCCAACGTCCTGACTTTC. Translating it yields CATSRVEGVNSGANVLTF.

The V and J genes are TRBV6-4 and TRBJ2-1, with TRBD2 matching 9 bases. The J segment lost 6 bases and the V segment lost 0 bases, leaving 0 bases of the junction unmatched. Germline lookup yields CDR1 MRHNA and CDR2 SNTAGT. The CDR3 sequence is 14 residues long. In DNA, the CDR3 is TGTGCCAGCAGTGACTCGCGGGAGGGCAATGAGCAGTTCTTC. This codes for CASSDSREGNEQFF.

The chain uses TRBV7-9 and TRBJ2-1, with D uncertain. V was shortened by 10 bases and J by 5 bases, with 3 bases between the two germline ends. The germline V gene encodes CDR1 SEHNR and CDR2 FQNEAQ (reference sequence). This CDR3 region has 9 residues. The CDR3 sequence is CATNNEQFF. For the CDR3, the DNA is TGTGCCACCAACAATGAGCAGTTCTTC.